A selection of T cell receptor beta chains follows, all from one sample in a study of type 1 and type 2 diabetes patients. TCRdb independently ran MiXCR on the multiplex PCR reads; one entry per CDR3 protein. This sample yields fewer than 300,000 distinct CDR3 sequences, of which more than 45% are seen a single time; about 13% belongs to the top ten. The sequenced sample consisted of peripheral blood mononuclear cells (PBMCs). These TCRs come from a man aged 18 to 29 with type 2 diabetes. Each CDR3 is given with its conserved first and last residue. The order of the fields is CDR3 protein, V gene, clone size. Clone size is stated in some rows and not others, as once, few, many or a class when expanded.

CDR3aa: CASRLNPPTYNEQFF; v_gene: TRBV12-5; abundance: NA
CDR3aa: CASRSGTGGIEQYF; v_gene: TRBV2; abundance: NA
CDR3aa: CKAGGPAPQYF; v_gene: TRBV29-1; abundance: NA
CDR3aa: CASSQEIGSERYF; v_gene: TRBV14; abundance: NA
CDR3aa: CASRRTDYNSPLHF; v_gene: TRBV2; abundance: NA
CDR3aa: CASSPYDRDQPQHF; v_gene: TRBV7-2; abundance: NA
CDR3aa: CATSRDQQGADTDTQYF; v_gene: TRBV15; abundance: NA
CDR3aa: CSGGDRVEETQYF; v_gene: TRBV29-1; abundance: NA
CDR3aa: CAWSVGGPHPKYF; v_gene: TRBV30; abundance: NA
CDR3aa: CASSYRIYNEQFF; v_gene: TRBV6-5; abundance: NA
CDR3aa: CASSLQELNTEAFF; v_gene: TRBV7-8; abundance: few
CDR3aa: CASRNPGLAGKGGTQYF; v_gene: TRBV2; abundance: NA
CDR3aa: CASSQGPGQGASDTEAFF; v_gene: TRBV4-1; abundance: NA